The 15 T cell receptor beta chains reported below all come from one sample, sequenced in a study of T-cell memory formation after mild COVID-19. A single record per CDR3 protein comes from TCRdb applying MiXCR to the 5' RACE reads. This sample has about half a million distinct CDR3 sequences; roughly 18% occur once, and the top ten carry more than 9%. Sequencing input: PBMCs or a T cell subset sorted from them (not recorded which). The receptors shown here come from an adult woman who had mild COVID-19 (a few samples of this study predate the infection). Cell type and time point are not known.

The rearrangement uses TRBV27 and TRBJ2-3, with D uncertain. The germline V and J ends were trimmed by 4 bases and 0 bases, with 14 bases remaining between them. CDR1 MNHEY and CDR2 SMNVEV come from the germline V gene (reference sequence). This CDR3 contains 16 residues. The CDR3 sequence: CASSWQDLYSTDTQYF. The CDR3 nucleotides are TGTGCCAGCAGTTGGCAAGACTTATATAGCACAGATACGCAGTATTTT.

This clonotype was seen only a few times. The CDR3 sequence: CASSLNALTGELFF. In DNA, the CDR3 is TGTGCCAGCAGCTTAAACGCCCTCACCGGGGAGCTGTTTTTT. The chain is built from TRBV7-3 and TRBJ2-2; no firm D call. The germline V and J ends were trimmed by 1 base and 4 bases, with 7 bases remaining between them. Germline V gene sequence: CDR1 SGHTA, CDR2 FQGTGA. CDR3 length: 14 amino acids.

The V and J genes are TRBV7-2 and TRBJ2-7, with D tentatively TRBD1 (7 bases). From germline, CDR1 is SGHTA and CDR2 FQGNSA. The CDR3 consists of 14 residues. V gave up 5 bases and J gave up 6 bases, with 17 bases separating them. The CDR3 protein is CASSDSWRGLEQYF. The CDR3 bases are TGTGCCAGCAGCGACTCGTGGAGGGGGCTCGAGCAGTACTTC.

This chain links TRBV10-3 with TRBJ2-7, with 8 nucleotides matching TRBD2. V lost 11 bases, J lost 7 bases, and 22 bases stayed unmatched. CDR3 size: 16 residues. Germline assignment: CDR1 ENHRY and CDR2 SYGVKD. CDR3 sequence (DNA): TGTGCCGTCTCCGGCGAGGGACTAGAGTATGTCCGGGAGCAGTACTTC. Its protein is CAVSGEGLEYVREQYF.

The V gene is TRBV30, the J gene TRBJ2-5, with TRBD2 identical over 11 bases. CDR1 is GTSNPN and CDR2 is SVGIG in the germline V gene (reference sequence). The V and J ends lost 2 bases and 3 bases, in that order; junction bases with no gene match: 2. The CDR3 is 14 residues long. CDR3 sequence reads: CAWSRGLAEETQYF. The CDR3, as DNA: TGTGCCTGGAGTAGGGGACTAGCGGAAGAGACCCAGTACTTC.

This clonotype appeared a few times. The V gene is TRBV18, the J gene TRBJ1-1, with 7 bases fitting TRBD1. The CDR3 extends over 17 amino acids. Germline CDR1 is KGHSH and CDR2 is LQKENI. The V and J ends lost 2 bases and 0 bases, in that order; junction bases with no gene match: 9. CDR3 sequence reads: CASSPRGQRFMNTEAFF. The CDR3 bases are TGTGCCAGCTCACCAAGGGGACAGAGATTTATGAACACTGAAGCTTTCTTT.

The J gene is TRBJ2-5, the V gene TRBV12-3 or TRBV12-4; perhaps TRBD2 as D (5 bases). The CDR3 totals 15 residues. The V end lost 2 bases, the J end lost 1 base, and 11 bases lay between the germline ends. The CDR3 sequence is CASSLMDWTQETQYF. The CDR3 DNA is TGTGCCAGCAGTTTAATGGACTGGACCCAAGAGACCCAGTACTTC.

This chain uses TRBV19 with TRBJ1-1, with 9 bases fitting TRBD1. The germline V gene has CDR1 LNHDA and CDR2 SQIVND (reference sequence). Trimming cost V 4 bases and J 0 bases; bases outside gene matches: 3. This CDR3 is built from 15 residues. CDR3 protein: CASSRTGVLNTEAFF. The CDR3 region has the DNA TGTGCCAGTAGTAGGACAGGGGTTTTGAACACTGAAGCTTTCTTT.

Only a few counts were recorded for this clonotype. The chain has TRBV7-9 and TRBJ1-5, with no clear D. The CDR3 has 12 residues. V shed 4 bases and J shed 5 bases, with 6 bases lying between them. Germline loops: CDR1 SEHNR, CDR2 FQNEAQ (reference sequence). The CDR3 loop reads CASSSIDQPQHF. The CDR3 DNA is TGTGCCAGCAGCTCGATCGATCAGCCCCAGCATTTT.

The sample holds a few counts of this clonotype. This chain connects TRBV20-1 to TRBJ2-3, with TRBD2 matching over 11 bases. Germline assignment: CDR1 DFQATT and CDR2 SNEGSKA (reference sequence). V was pared by 6 bases and J by 5 bases, with 7 bases of the junction left unmatched. The CDR3 extends over 14 amino acids. This chain's CDR3 is CSALLAGAIDTQYF. In nucleotides, the CDR3 is TGCAGTGCACTACTAGCGGGAGCAATAGATACGCAGTATTTT.

V and J are TRBV15 and TRBJ2-1; D is unresolved. With 1 base removed from V and 9 bases from J, the gap between germline ends came to 10 bases. The CDR3 contains 13 residues. Germline V CDR1 and CDR2: LNHNV, YYDKDF (reference sequence). CDR3 in DNA: TGTGCCACCAGCAGAGGACCCTCCCCTGAGCAGTTCTTC. Protein: CATSRGPSPEQFF. Full variable domain (rest looked up from reference TRBV15 and TRBJ2-1): DAMVIQNPRYQVTQFGKPVTLSCSQTLNHNVMYWYQQKSSQAPKLLFHYYDKDFNNEADTPDNFQSRRPNTSFCFLDIRSPGLGDTAMYLCATSRGPSPEQFFGPGTRLTVL.

The J gene is TRBJ2-5, the V gene TRBV29-1, with 7 bases lining up with TRBD1. The J segment lost 5 bases and the V segment lost 7 bases, leaving 10 bases of the junction unmatched. This CDR3 has 13 residues. Germline-derived CDR1 and CDR2 are SQVTM and ANQGSEA. This CDR3 is CSGTGDSRETQYF. The DNA of the CDR3 is TGCAGCGGCACAGGGGACAGCAGGGAGACCCAGTACTTC.

V and J are TRBV7-2 and TRBJ2-3; D is ambiguous. This CDR3 spans 11 amino acids. V lost 5 bases, J lost 10 bases, and 10 bases lay in between. Germline CDR1 is SGHTA and CDR2 is FQGNSA. CDR3 protein: CASSLYEAQYF. The CDR3 coding sequence is TGTGCCAGCAGCCTTTACGAGGCGCAGTATTTT. Full variable domain (outside the CDR3, taken from reference TRBV7-2 and TRBJ2-3): GAGVSQSPSNKVTEKGKDVELRCDPISGHTALYWYRQSLGQGLEFLIYFQGNSAPDKSGLPSDRFSAERTGGSVSTLTIQRTQQEDSAVYLCASSLYEAQYFGPGTRLTVL.

The chain links TRBV12-3 or TRBV12-4 to TRBJ1-2; perhaps TRBD1 as D (6 bases). CDR3 length: 12 residues. Trimming took 6 bases from V and 8 from J, leaving 13 bases between them. The CDR3 loop is CASSLDRGGYTF. The CDR3 DNA reads TGTGCCAGCAGCCTGGACAGAGGAGGCTACACCTTC.

A few counts support this clonotype. The chain combines TRBV30 with TRBJ1-5; tentative D call: TRBD1 (6 bases). Trimming took off 0 bases at V and 9 bases at J, with 21 bases between the two ends. Germline V gene sequence: CDR1 GTSNPN, CDR2 SVGIG (reference sequence). The length of the CDR3 is 16 residues. The CDR3 is CAWSVQGGPPMGPQHF. CDR3 sequence (DNA): TGTGCCTGGAGTGTACAGGGAGGTCCACCTATGGGGCCCCAGCATTTT. Looking up the rest from reference TRBV30 and TRBJ1-5 gives the full variable domain: SQTIHQWPATLVQPVGSPLSLECTVEGTSNPNLYWYRQAAGRGLQLLFYSVGIGQISSEVPQNLSASRPQDRQFILSSKKLLLSDSGFYLCAWSVQGGPPMGPQHFGDGTRLSIL.